The clone carrying this TCR beta chain was observed a few times. TCRdb re-analysed the 5' RACE reads in MiXCR, keeping a single row per CDR3 protein. The data hold approximately 300,000 distinct CDR3 sequences, with 13% observed a single time. This sample was taken from a study of T cells after yellow fever vaccination. Background on the study: SMART-Seq v4 Ultra Low Input handled preparation of low-cell-number fractions.

Germline lookup yields CDR1 LGHNA and CDR2 YNFKEQ. The CDR3 consists of 14 residues. The V end lost 1 base, the J end lost 1 base, and 4 bases lay between the germline ends. The TCR was taken from a young man who received the YFV17D yellow fever vaccine. The sample was CD4+ T cells sorted from PBMCs, taken 45 days after the yellow fever booster vaccination. This chain links TRBV4-2 with TRBJ2-2, with D uncertain. The CDR3 bases are TGTGCCAGCAGCCAAGTCCAGAACACCGGGGAGCTGTTTTTT. Translation gives CASSQVQNTGELFF.